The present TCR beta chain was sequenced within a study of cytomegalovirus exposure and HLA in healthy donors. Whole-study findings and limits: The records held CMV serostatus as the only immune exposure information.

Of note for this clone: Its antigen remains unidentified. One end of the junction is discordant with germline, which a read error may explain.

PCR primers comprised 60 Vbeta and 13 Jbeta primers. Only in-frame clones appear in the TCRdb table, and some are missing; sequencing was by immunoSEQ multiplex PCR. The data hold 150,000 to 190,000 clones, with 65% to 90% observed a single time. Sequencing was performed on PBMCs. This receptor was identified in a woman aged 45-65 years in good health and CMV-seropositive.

CDR3 sequence reads: CASSLGLGGSNEQFF. The CDR3 coding sequence is TGTGCTAGCAGCTTGGGCCTAGGCGGGAGCAATGAGCAGTTCTTC. The chain couples TRBV7-7 to TRBJ2-1, with 7 bases fitting TRBD2. CDR1 is SSHAT, CDR2 FNYEAQ, per germline (reference sequence). The CDR3 is made up of 15 amino acids.